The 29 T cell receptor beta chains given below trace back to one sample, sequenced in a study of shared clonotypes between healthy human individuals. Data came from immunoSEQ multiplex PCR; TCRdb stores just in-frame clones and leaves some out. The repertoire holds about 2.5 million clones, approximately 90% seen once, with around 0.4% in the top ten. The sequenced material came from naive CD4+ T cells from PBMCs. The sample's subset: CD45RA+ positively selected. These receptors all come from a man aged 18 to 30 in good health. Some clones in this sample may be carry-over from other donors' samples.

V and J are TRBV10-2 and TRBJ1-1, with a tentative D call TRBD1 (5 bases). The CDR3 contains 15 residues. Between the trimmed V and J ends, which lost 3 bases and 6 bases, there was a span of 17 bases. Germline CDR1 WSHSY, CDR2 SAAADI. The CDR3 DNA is TGCGCCAGCAGTGAAAGAAGGATAGGGGCTGCTGAAGCTTTCTTT. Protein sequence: CASSERRIGAAEAFF.

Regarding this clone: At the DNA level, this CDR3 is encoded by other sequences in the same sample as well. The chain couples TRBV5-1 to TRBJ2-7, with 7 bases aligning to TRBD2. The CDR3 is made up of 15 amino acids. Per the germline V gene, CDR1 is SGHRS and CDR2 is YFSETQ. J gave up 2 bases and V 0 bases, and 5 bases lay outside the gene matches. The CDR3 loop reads CASSLGLAVTYEQYF. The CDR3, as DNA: TGCGCCAGCAGCTTGGGCCTAGCGGTAACCTACGAGCAGTACTTC.

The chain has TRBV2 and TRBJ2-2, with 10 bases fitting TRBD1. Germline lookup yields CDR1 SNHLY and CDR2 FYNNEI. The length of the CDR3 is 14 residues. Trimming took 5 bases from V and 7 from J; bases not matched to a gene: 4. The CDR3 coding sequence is TGTGCCAGCAGTATGGACAGGGGGTACGGGGAGCTGTTTTTT. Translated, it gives CASSMDRGYGELFF.

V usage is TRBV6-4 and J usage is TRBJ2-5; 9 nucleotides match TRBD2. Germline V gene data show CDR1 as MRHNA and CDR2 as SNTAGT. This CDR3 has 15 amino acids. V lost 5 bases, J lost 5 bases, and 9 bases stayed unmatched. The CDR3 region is CASSPLAGARETQYF. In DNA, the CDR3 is TGTGCCAGCAGTCCCTTAGCGGGAGCGAGGGAGACCCAGTACTTC.

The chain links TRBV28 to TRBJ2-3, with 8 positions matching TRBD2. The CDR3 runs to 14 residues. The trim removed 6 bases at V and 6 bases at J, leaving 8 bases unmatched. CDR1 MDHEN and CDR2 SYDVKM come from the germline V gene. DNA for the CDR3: TGTGCCAGCAGACGGGGGGGTGGTGCGGATACGCAGTATTTT. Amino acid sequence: CASRRGGGADTQYF.

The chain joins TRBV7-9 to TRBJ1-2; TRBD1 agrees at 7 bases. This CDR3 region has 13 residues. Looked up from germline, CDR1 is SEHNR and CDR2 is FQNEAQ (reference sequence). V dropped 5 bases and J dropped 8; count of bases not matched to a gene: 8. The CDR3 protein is CASSPKGGRGYTF. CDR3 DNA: TGTGCCAGCAGCCCAAAAGGGGGCCGCGGCTACACCTTC.

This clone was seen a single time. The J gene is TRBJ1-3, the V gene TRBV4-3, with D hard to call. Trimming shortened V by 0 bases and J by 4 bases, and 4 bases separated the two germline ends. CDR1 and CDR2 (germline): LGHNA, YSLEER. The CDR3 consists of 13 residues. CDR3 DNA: TGCGCCAGCAGCCAAGATCAGGGAAACACCATATATTTT. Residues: CASSQDQGNTIYF.

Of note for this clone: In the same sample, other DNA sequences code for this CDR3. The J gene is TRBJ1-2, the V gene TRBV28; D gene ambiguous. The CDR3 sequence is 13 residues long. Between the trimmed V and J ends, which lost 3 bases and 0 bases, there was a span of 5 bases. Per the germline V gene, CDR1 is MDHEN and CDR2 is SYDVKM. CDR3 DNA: TGTGCCAGCAGTTTTGCGGCTAACTATGGCTACACCTTC. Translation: CASSFAANYGYTF.

The CDR3 protein is CASSGAGRDTEAFF. As DNA, the CDR3 is TGTGCCAGCTCAGGGGCAGGGCGGGACACTGAAGCTTTCTTT. The V gene is TRBV18, the J gene TRBJ1-1; D is perhaps TRBD1 (5 bases). Germline CDR1 KGHSH, CDR2 LQKENI. The ends were cut back, 5 bases at V and 3 bases at J, with 13 bases in the middle. The CDR3 consists of 14 residues.

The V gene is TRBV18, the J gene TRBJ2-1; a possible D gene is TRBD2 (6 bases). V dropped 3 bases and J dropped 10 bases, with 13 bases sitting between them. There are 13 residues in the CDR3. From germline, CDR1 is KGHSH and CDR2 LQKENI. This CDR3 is CASSPPGVWEQFF. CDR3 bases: TGTGCCAGCTCACCCCCGGGGGTTTGGGAGCAGTTCTTC.

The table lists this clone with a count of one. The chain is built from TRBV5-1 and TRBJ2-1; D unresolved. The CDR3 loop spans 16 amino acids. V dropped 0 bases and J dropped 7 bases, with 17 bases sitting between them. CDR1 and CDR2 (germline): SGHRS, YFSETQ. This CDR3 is CASSLEGAPLGNEQFF. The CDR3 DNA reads TGCGCCAGCAGCTTGGAAGGTGCCCCGCTCGGGAATGAGCAGTTCTTC.

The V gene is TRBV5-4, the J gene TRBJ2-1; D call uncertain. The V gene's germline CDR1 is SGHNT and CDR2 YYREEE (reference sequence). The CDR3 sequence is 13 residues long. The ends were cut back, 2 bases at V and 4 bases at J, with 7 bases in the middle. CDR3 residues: CASSLGSYNEQFF. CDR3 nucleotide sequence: TGTGCCAGCAGCTTAGGCTCTTACAATGAGCAGTTCTTC.

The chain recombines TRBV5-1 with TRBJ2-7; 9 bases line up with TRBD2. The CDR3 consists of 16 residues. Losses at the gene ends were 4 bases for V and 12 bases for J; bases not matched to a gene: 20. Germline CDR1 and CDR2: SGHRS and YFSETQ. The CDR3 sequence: CASSPLTTSGSSLWYF. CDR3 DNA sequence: TGCGCCAGCAGCCCGCTAACGACTAGCGGAAGCAGTTTATGGTACTTC.

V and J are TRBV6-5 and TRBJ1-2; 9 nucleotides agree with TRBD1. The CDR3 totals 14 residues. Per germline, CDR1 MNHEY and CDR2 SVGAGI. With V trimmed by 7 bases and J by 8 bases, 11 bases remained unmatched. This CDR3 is CASNPSNRGHGYTF. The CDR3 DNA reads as TGTGCCAGCAATCCCTCGAACAGGGGGCACGGCTACACCTTC.

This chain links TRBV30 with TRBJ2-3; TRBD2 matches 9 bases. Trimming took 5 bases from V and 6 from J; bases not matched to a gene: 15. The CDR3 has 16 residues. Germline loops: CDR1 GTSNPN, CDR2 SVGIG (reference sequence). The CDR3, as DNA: TGTGCCTGGGGCCCCGGTGGTAGCGGGAGTTCCGATACGCAGTATTTT. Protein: CAWGPGGSGSSDTQYF.

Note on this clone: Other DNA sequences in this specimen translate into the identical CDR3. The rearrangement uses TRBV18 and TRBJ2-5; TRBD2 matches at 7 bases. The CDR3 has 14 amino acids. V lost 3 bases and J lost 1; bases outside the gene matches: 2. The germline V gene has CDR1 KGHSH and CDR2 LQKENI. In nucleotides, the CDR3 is TGTGCCAGCTCACCCCCTAGCGGCCAAGAGACCCAGTACTTC. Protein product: CASSPPSGQETQYF.

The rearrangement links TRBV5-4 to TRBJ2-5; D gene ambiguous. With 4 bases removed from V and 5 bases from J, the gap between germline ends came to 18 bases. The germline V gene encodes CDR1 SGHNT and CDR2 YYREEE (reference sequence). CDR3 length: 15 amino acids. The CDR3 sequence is CASSRDTAGVETQYF. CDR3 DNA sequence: TGTGCCAGCAGCCGAGACACGGCTGGCGTCGAGACCCAGTACTTC.

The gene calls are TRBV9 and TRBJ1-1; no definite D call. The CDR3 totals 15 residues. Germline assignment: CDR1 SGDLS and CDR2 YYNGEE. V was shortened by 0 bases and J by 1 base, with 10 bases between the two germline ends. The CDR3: CASSVAAHANTEAFF. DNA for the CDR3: TGTGCCAGCAGCGTAGCTGCTCACGCGAACACTGAAGCTTTCTTT. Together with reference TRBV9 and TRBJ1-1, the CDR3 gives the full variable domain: DSGVTQTPKHLITATGQRVTLRCSPRSGDLSVYWYQQSLDQGLQFLIQYYNGEERAKGNILERFSAQQFPDLHSELNLSSLELGDSALYFCASSVAAHANTEAFFGQGTRLTVV.

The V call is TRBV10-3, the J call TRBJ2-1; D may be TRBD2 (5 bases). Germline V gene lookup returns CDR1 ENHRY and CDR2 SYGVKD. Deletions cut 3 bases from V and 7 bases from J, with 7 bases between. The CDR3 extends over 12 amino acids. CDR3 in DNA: TGTGCCATCAGTGAAATAGCGAATGAGCAGTTCTTC. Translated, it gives CAISEIANEQFF.

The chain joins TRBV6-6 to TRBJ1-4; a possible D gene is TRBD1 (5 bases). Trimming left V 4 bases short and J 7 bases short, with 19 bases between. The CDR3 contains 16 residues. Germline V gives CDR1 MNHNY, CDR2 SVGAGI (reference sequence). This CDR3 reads CASSSPSLNGGEKLFF. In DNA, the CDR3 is TGTGCCAGCAGTTCTCCGTCCCTTAATGGGGGTGAAAAACTGTTTTTT.

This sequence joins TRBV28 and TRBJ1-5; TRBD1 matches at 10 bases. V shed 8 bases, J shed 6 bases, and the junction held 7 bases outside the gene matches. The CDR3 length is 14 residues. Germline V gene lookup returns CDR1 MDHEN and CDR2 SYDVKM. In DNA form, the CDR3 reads TGTGCCAGCCTGACAGGGGGCGAAGGTCAGCCCCAGCATTTT. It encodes CASLTGGEGQPQHF.

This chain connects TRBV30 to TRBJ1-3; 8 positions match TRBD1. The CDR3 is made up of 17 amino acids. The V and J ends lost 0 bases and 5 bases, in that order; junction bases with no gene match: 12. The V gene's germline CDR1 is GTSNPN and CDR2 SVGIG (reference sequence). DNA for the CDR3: TGTGCCTGGAGTGTCTTAGGGCAGGGGGCAGCTAGAAACACCATATATTTT. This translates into CAWSVLGQGAARNTIYF.

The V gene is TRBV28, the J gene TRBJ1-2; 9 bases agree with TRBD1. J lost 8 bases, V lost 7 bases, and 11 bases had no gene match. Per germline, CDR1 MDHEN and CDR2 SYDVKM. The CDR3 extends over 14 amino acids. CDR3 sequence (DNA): TGTGCCAGCACCTCTCCAGGACAGGGGAAAGGCTACACCTTC. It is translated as CASTSPGQGKGYTF.

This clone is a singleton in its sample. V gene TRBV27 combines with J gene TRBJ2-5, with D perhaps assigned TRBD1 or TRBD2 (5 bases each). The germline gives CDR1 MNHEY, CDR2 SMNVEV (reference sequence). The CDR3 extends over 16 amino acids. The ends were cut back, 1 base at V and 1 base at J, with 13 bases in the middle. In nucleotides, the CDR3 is TGTGCCAGCAGTTTATTTGGGGGAATCGTCCAAGAGACCCAGTACTTC. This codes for CASSLFGGIVQETQYF.

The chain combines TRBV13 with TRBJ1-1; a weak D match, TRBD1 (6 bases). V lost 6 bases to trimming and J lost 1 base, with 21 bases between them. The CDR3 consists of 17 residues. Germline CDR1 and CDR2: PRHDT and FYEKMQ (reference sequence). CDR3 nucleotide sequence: TGTGCCAGCAGACGCCAACGGGACACCTGGGAGAACACTGAAGCTTTCTTT. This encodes CASRRQRDTWENTEAFF.

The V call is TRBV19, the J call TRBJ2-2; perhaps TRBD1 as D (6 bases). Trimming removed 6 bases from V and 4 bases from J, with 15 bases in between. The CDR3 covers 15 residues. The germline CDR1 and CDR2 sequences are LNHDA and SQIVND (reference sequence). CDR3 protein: CASRGTDSLTGELFF. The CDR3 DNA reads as TGTGCCAGTAGGGGGACGGACAGTCTCACCGGGGAGCTGTTTTTT.

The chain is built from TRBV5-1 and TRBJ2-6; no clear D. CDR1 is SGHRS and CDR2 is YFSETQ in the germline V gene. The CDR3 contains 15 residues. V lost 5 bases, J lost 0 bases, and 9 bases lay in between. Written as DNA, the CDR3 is TGCGCCAGCAGAGGGATCCGCTCTGGGGCCAACGTCCTGACTTTC. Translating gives CASRGIRSGANVLTF.

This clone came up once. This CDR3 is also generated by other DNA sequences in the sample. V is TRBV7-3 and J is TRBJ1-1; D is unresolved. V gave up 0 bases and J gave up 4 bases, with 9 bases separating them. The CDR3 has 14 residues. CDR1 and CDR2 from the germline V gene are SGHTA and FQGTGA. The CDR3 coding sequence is TGTGCCAGCAGCTTAACTGCTGGGTCCACTGAAGCTTTCTTT. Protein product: CASSLTAGSTEAFF.

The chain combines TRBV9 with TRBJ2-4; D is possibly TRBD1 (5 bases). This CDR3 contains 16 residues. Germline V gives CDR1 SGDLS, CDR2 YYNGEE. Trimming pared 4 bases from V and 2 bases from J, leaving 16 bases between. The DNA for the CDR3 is TGTGCCAGCAGCCCGTCGAATGCAGGGTCCAAAAACATTCAGTACTTC. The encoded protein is CASSPSNAGSKNIQYF.